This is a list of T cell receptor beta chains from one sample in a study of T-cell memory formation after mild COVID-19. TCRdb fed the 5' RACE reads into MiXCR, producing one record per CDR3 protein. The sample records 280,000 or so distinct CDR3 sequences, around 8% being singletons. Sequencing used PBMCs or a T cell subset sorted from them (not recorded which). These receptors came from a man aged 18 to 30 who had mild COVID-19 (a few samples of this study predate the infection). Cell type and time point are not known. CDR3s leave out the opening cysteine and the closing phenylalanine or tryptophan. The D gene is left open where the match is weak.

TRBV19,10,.,ASSLNNQPQH
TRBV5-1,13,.,ASSQVVPGITEAF
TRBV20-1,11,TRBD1,SAPPGQGREQY
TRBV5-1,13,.,ASSPQSATNEKLF
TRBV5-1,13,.,ASREPGANTGELF
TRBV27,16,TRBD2,ASRRLAGGNAPGDTQY
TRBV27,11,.,ASRGTNQETQY
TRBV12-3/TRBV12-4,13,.,ASSFGGGARVEQF
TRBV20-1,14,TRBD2,SAHRTSGGTYNEQF
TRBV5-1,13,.,ASSLAPQETYEQY
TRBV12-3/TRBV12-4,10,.,ASRRDNAAQH
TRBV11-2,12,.,ASSLTGGPNIQY
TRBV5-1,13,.,ASSLGVSGENTIY
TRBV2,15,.,ASSELSLRKNTGELF
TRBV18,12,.,ATTGGGPNTEAF
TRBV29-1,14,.,SVEPRDGSSTDTQY
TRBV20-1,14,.,SAHRGDFATNEKLF
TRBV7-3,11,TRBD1,ASSPTGFETQY
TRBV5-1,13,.,ASSSAGRNTGELF
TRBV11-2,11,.,ASSGGRGNEQF
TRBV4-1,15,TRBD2,ASSQLTSGGAGNEQF
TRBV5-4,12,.,ASSRASDYTEAF
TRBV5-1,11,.,ASSLGDYYEQY
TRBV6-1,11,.,ASSELKGRVAF
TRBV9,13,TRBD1,ASSDSGQGEETQY
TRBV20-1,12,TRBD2,SAFGLADSYEQY
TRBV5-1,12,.,ASSFRGGTGELF
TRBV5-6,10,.,ASSRRNSPLH
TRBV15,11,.,ATSREGNQPQH
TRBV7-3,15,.,ASSPGGGLANTYEQY
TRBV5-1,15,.,ASSLDPGWANTDTQY
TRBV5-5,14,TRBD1,ASSLGQGRENSPLH
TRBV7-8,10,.,ASSPVADTQY
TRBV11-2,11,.,ASSLELGDEQF
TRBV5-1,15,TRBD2,ASSWGLAGSSYNEQF
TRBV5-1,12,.,ASSLGAPGNTIY
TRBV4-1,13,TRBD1,ASSHRDRGNEKLF
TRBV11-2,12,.,ASSFDGYSYEQY
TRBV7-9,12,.,ASSLSQANTEAF
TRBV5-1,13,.,ASSGYRWGQETQY
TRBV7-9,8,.,ASSLEGYT
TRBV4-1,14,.,ASSQTPAYSNQPQH
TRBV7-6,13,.,ASSPAHRVNTEAF
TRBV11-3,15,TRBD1,ASSPVWRGREDTEAF